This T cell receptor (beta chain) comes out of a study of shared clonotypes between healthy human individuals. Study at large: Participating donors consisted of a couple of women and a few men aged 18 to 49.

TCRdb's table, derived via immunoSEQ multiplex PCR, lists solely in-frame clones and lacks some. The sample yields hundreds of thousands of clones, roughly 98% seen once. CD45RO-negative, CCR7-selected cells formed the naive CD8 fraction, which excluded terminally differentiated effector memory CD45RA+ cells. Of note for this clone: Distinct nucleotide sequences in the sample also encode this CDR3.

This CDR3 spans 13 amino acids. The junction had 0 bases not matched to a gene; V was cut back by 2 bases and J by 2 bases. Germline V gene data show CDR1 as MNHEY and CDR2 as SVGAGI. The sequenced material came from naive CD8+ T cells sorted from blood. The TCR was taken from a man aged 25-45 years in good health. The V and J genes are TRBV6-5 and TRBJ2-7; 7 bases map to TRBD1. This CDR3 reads CASSYQGAYEQYF. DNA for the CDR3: TGTGCCAGCAGTTACCAGGGGGCCTACGAGCAGTACTTC.